The 7 T cell receptor beta chains in this list originate from one sample, sequenced in a study of T cell responses to AZD1222 COVID-19 vaccine. Sequencing was performed with immunoSEQ multiplex PCR; in TCRdb, only in-frame clones are kept and a portion is missing. The sample includes more than 95,000 clones, about 93% seen only once; the top ten take around 5%. Sequenced material: peripheral blood, taken on day 0 of AZD1222 vaccination. The source of these receptors is an adult in good health.

CDR3 region: CASSLDSNEKLFF. Written as DNA, the CDR3 is TGTGCCAGCAGCCTGGACAGTAATGAAAAACTGTTTTTT. The chain has TRBV6-6 and TRBJ1-4; tentatively, D is TRBD1 (6 bases). Germline lookup yields CDR1 MNHNY and CDR2 SVGAGI (reference sequence). The CDR3 extends over 13 amino acids. The ends were cut back, 6 bases at V and 4 bases at J, with 9 bases in the middle.

The V and J genes are TRBV18 and TRBJ1-1; D is undetermined. With 6 bases removed from V and 5 bases from J, the gap between germline ends came to 16 bases. The CDR3 runs to 14 residues. Germline-derived CDR1 and CDR2 are KGHSH and LQKENI. CDR3 in DNA: TGTGCCAGCTCTGCGGAGAAGGATGGAACTGAAGCTTTCTTT. Translated, it gives CASSAEKDGTEAFF.

V is TRBV30 and J is TRBJ1-1, with D hard to call. This CDR3 has 11 residues. Germline-derived CDR1 and CDR2 are GTSNPN and SVGIG (reference sequence). The V end lost 5 bases, the J end lost 0 bases, and 4 bases lay between the germline ends. The CDR3 is CAWLVNTEAFF. The CDR3 region has the DNA TGTGCCTGGCTCGTGAACACTGAAGCTTTCTTT. Variable domain in full (rest from reference TRBV30 and TRBJ1-1): SQTIHQWPATLVQPVGSPLSLECTVEGTSNPNLYWYRQAAGRGLQLLFYSVGIGQISSEVPQNLSASRPQDRQFILSSKKLLLSDSGFYLCAWLVNTEAFFGQGTRLTVV.

The chain uses TRBV5-1 and TRBJ2-6; D call uncertain. Deletions cut 7 bases from V and 1 base from J, with 6 bases between. CDR3 size: 13 residues. CDR1 is SGHRS, CDR2 YFSETQ, per germline. CDR3 DNA sequence: TGCGCCAGCGGAGAGTCTGGGGCCAACGTCCTGACTTTC. Translated, it gives CASGESGANVLTF.

The chain recombines TRBV6-1 with TRBJ2-1; 7 positions agree with TRBD1. This CDR3 region has 13 residues. Trimming took 3 bases from V and 10 from J; bases not matched to a gene: 6. Germline loops: CDR1 MNHNS, CDR2 SASEGT. The CDR3 loop reads CASSETQGWEQFF. CDR3 in DNA: TGTGCCAGCAGTGAGACACAGGGGTGGGAGCAGTTCTTC.

The chain couples TRBV27 to TRBJ1-4; D possibly corresponds to TRBD1 (6 bases). Between the trimmed V and J ends, which lost 7 bases and 10 bases, there was a span of 16 bases. The length of the CDR3 is 13 residues. Germline loops: CDR1 MNHEY, CDR2 SMNVEV (reference sequence). CDR3 coding DNA: TGTGCCAGCAATAAGGGGGGTACAGGAAAACTGTTTTTT. Its protein is CASNKGGTGKLFF.

This chain connects TRBV6-5 to TRBJ2-1; 13 bases are shared with TRBD2. V lost 5 bases to trimming and J lost 9 bases; unmatched junction nucleotides: 7. CDR3 length: 15 amino acids. The germline V gene has CDR1 MNHEY and CDR2 SVGAGI. The CDR3 DNA reads as TGTGCCAGCAGTACCAGACTAGCGGGAGGTATTGAGCAGTTCTTC. Protein sequence: CASSTRLAGGIEQFF.